This paragraph reports one T cell receptor beta chain. This record belongs to a study of blood T cell repertoires in COVID-19. As originally analysed: Reference gene primer amplification in the assay estimated nucleated cell counts. The protocol was immunoSEQ multiplex PCR, while the TCRdb copy is restricted to in-frame clones and leaves out a portion. That table furnishes V, J and clone size, whereas the DNA furnished D and trimming. The profile shows 160,000 or so clones, around nine tenths of them singletons. J lost 5 bases, V lost 4 bases, and 9 bases had no gene match. The CDR3 is 16 amino acids. Germline CDR1 and CDR2: SGHTS and YDEGEE.

Sample: peripheral blood. The rearrangement links TRBV5-8 to TRBJ1-4; TRBD1 aligns across 9 bases. The receptor comes from a woman between 65 and 79 years old with COVID-19, enrolled during active disease. The CDR3 here is CASSLGQGGFNEKLFF. The CDR3 DNA reads as TGTGCCAGCAGCCTGGGACAGGGAGGATTCAATGAAAAACTGTTTTTT.